Presented here are 2 T cell receptor beta chains from one specimen sequenced in a study of cytomegalovirus exposure and HLA in healthy donors. PCR involved 60 Vbeta and 13 Jbeta primers. The table came from immunoSEQ multiplex PCR; TCRdb's copy has only in-frame clones and leaves some out. The sample carries some 85,000 clones, approximately 84% recorded once. The sequenced material came from PBMCs. Receptors originate from a man aged 18-30 years in good health and CMV-seronegative.

The rearrangement joins TRBV2 to TRBJ2-7, with a weak D call TRBD1 (6 bases). Germline V CDR1 and CDR2: SNHLY, FYNNEI. Trimming left V 6 bases short and J 1 base short, with 16 bases between. The CDR3 spans 15 residues. CDR3 region: CASRRTVPVSYEQYF. For the CDR3, the DNA is TGTGCCAGCAGGAGGACAGTCCCAGTTTCCTACGAGCAGTACTTC.

The rearrangement uses TRBV27 and TRBJ1-5; no definite D call. The V gene lost 5 bases and the J gene lost 0 bases, with 23 bases spanning the gap. The CDR3 spans 19 residues. Germline CDR1 MNHEY, CDR2 SMNVEV (reference sequence). CDR3 sequence: CASSRARRTRHDSNQPQHF. In DNA form, the CDR3 reads TGTGCCAGCAGTCGCGCCCGTCGAACAAGACACGATAGCAATCAGCCCCAGCATTTT.